This entry concerns a single T cell receptor beta chain. Its antigen is unidentified. This sample is drawn from a study of T cell repertoires in cytomegalovirus infection. Study-wide background: Through public TCR beta signatures, both CMV infection and matching HLA type were indicated.

Study results and limitations: Across the ex vivo response, the dominant clonotypes were HLA-C-restricted CMV-specific TCR beta clonotypes.

TCRdb ran MiXCR on the reads and lists one entry per CDR3 protein. The sample records hundreds of thousands of distinct CDR3 sequences, about 20% being singletons. The clonotype was recovered from a human donor in good health (CMV status not recorded). Some clones in this sample may be carry-over from other donors' samples. What was sequenced was CD8+ T cells from PBMCs.

The CDR3 spells CSAITGSHEQYF. CDR3 nucleotides: TGCAGTGCTATTACAGGGTCCCACGAGCAGTACTTC. The chain joins TRBV20-1 to TRBJ2-7; TRBD1 is a possible D gene (6 bases). CDR3 size: 12 residues. Germline CDR1 and CDR2: DFQATT and SNEGSKA (reference sequence). V was shortened by 4 bases and J by 5 bases, with 12 bases between the two germline ends.